The 14 T cell receptor beta chains below all came from one sample that was sequenced in a study of cytomegalovirus exposure and HLA in healthy donors. Repertoires were generated with immunoSEQ multiplex PCR, while TCRdb's copy carries only in-frame clones and drops some. This table has 80,000 to 100,000 clones, more than 75% appearing once. The sequencing input was PBMCs. These receptors all come from a man younger than 35 in good health and CMV-seropositive.

V gene TRBV15 combines with J gene TRBJ1-1, with D tentatively TRBD1 (5 bases). Germline CDR1 LNHNV, CDR2 YYDKDF (reference sequence). The CDR3 length is 13 residues. With 1 base removed from V and 7 bases from J, the gap between germline ends came to 10 bases. CDR3 loop: CATSRVGADEAFF. The CDR3 DNA is TGTGCCACCAGCAGAGTTGGGGCCGATGAAGCTTTCTTT. Variable domain in full (rest from reference TRBV15 and TRBJ1-1): DAMVIQNPRYQVTQFGKPVTLSCSQTLNHNVMYWYQQKSSQAPKLLFHYYDKDFNNEADTPDNFQSRRPNTSFCFLDIRSPGLGDTAMYLCATSRVGADEAFFGQGTRLTVV.

The rearrangement links TRBV4-3 to TRBJ2-1; D gene unclear. This CDR3 spans 14 amino acids. The V gene's germline CDR1 is LGHNA and CDR2 YSLEER. Trimming cost V 1 base and J 6 bases, with 10 bases left between them. The CDR3 is CASSQALQSNEQFF. The CDR3 DNA reads as TGCGCCAGCAGCCAAGCTTTACAGAGCAATGAGCAGTTCTTC.

The table lists this clone with a few counts. This CDR3 reads CASSHGQLQETQYF. The CDR3 DNA is TGTGCCAGCAGTCATGGACAGTTACAAGAGACCCAGTACTTC. The chain is built from TRBV6-6 and TRBJ2-5, with D perhaps matching TRBD1 (6 bases). CDR3 size: 14 residues. Germline lookup yields CDR1 MNHNY and CDR2 SVGAGI (reference sequence). V was clipped by 5 bases and J by 2 bases, with 12 bases between them.

The genes are TRBV7-8 and TRBJ1-1; 7 positions agree with TRBD1. With V trimmed by 5 bases and J by 2 bases, 11 bases remained unmatched. Germline V lookup: CDR1 SGHVS, CDR2 FQNEAQ. This CDR3 contains 16 residues. The CDR3 is CASSKSRAGGNTEAFF. The CDR3 bases are TGTGCCAGCAGCAAATCCCGGGCAGGGGGAAACACTGAAGCTTTCTTT. Looking up the rest from reference TRBV7-8 and TRBJ1-1 gives the full variable domain: GAGVSQSPRYKVAKRGQDVALRCDPISGHVSLFWYQQALGQGPEFLTYFQNEAQLDKSGLPSDRFFAERPEGSVSTLKIQRTQQEDSAVYLCASSKSRAGGNTEAFFGQGTRLTVV.

The V gene is TRBV21-1, the J gene TRBJ2-5; the table's D call, TRBD1, was not checked against the DNA. TRBV21-1 is a listed pseudogene. CDR3 length: 14 amino acids. CDR3 DNA: TGTGCCAGCAGCAAAGTCGACAGGGGAAAGACCCAGTACTTC. Amino acid sequence: CASSKVDRGKTQYF.

V gene TRBV4-1 combines with J gene TRBJ1-5, with a weak D call TRBD1 (6 bases). This CDR3 contains 16 residues. The V and J ends lost 2 bases and 2 bases respectively, with 13 bases between them. CDR1 MGHRA and CDR2 YSYEKL come from the germline V gene. The CDR3 DNA follows: TGCGCCAGCAGCCAACTACAGGGTGGTGGCAATCAGCCCCAGCATTTT. Protein: CASSQLQGGGNQPQHF.

The chain employs TRBV7-2 and TRBJ1-3, with TRBD1 as a possible D gene (5 bases). Germline V lookup: CDR1 SGHTA, CDR2 FQGNSA. This CDR3 has 14 amino acids. Deletions cut 6 bases from V and 4 bases from J, with 13 bases between. CDR3 in DNA: TGTGCCAGCAGTCCGATGACAGAAGGAAACACCATATATTTT. This translates into CASSPMTEGNTIYF.

This sequence joins TRBV7-2 and TRBJ2-3; 11 bases map to TRBD2. In germline, CDR1 is SGHTA, CDR2 FQGNSA. This CDR3 contains 16 residues. J lost 4 bases, V lost 5 bases, and 8 bases had no gene match. DNA for the CDR3: TGTGCCAGCAGCCCAATAGCGGGGGGGCGGGCAGATACGCAGTATTTT. Protein: CASSPIAGGRADTQYF.

This chain links TRBV6-5 with TRBJ1-2; 11 bases are shared with TRBD1. V lost 0 bases and J lost 4; bases outside the gene matches: 4. This CDR3 comprises 16 residues. Germline V lookup: CDR1 MNHEY, CDR2 SVGAGI. CDR3 residues: CASSYSGQGAFYGYTF. The CDR3 bases are TGTGCCAGCAGTTACTCCGGACAGGGGGCGTTCTATGGCTACACCTTC.

The chain joins TRBV11-2 to TRBJ1-2; tentatively, D is TRBD1 (5 bases). The germline V gene encodes CDR1 SGHAT and CDR2 FQNNGV. With 1 base removed from V and 11 bases from J, the gap between germline ends came to 14 bases. The length of the CDR3 is 13 residues. For the CDR3, the DNA is TGTGCCAGCAGCTTAGTTTCCCAGGGTCCTTACACCTTC. Translating it yields CASSLVSQGPYTF.

The rearrangement uses TRBV6-6 and TRBJ1-4; D gene uncertain. The CDR3 is made up of 14 amino acids. Trimming took 3 bases from V and 7 from J, leaving 12 bases between them. CDR1 and CDR2 from the germline V gene are MNHNY and SVGAGI (reference sequence). The CDR3 sequence: CASSYSPPSEKLFF. The CDR3 region has the DNA TGTGCCAGCAGTTATTCACCACCGAGTGAAAAACTGTTTTTT.

The V gene is TRBV27, the J gene TRBJ2-1, with D possibly TRBD2 on 6 matching bases. Per the germline V gene, CDR1 is MNHEY and CDR2 is SMNVEV (reference sequence). V gave up 3 bases and J gave up 7 bases, with 16 bases separating them. The CDR3 contains 15 residues. CDR3 protein: CASSFRGKGPNEQFF. CDR3 DNA: TGTGCCAGCAGTTTTCGGGGGAAGGGCCCGAATGAGCAGTTCTTC.

V gene TRBV18 combines with J gene TRBJ1-6; D is uncertain. The CDR3 covers 15 residues. Germline CDR1 and CDR2: KGHSH and LQKENI. V was trimmed by 3 bases and J by 10 bases, leaving 16 bases between them. CDR3 residues: CASSPPGGRESPLHF. The CDR3, as DNA: TGTGCCAGCTCACCCCCGGGAGGGCGCGAATCACCCCTCCACTTT.

V usage is TRBV28 and J usage is TRBJ2-1; 7 nucleotides align to TRBD2. Trimming took 5 bases from V and 15 from J; bases not matched to a gene: 10. The CDR3 totals 12 residues. Germline CDR1 reads MDHEN; CDR2 reads SYDVKM. The CDR3 coding sequence is TGTGCCAGCAGTGCCACCGGGACTATCTGGTTCTTC. It codes for CASSATGTIWFF.